This paragraph covers one TCR beta chain sequence. The antigen is not known. The CDR3 sequence is 16 residues long. Germline CDR1 and CDR2: DFQATT and SNEGSKA (reference sequence). V was trimmed by 0 bases and J by 3 bases, leaving 15 bases between them. The record originates from a study of T-cell reconstitution after alpha-beta-depleted transplantation in children. Points from the study as a whole: Expanded clones from the graft, numbering several hundred, reportedly supplied alpha-beta T cells about two months after transplant. The high TCRbeta diversity at day 60 in some patients came from surviving recipient T cells and thymic progenitors.

Using unique molecular identifiers, the investigators prepared the TCRbeta library. TCRdb redid the calling of the PCR reads with MiXCR, one entry per CDR3 protein. The data contain roughly 670,000 distinct CDR3 sequences, about an eighth of them singletons. The receptor comes from a girl aged 2-10 years with congenital amegakaryocytic thrombocytopenia, due to receive a stem cell transplant. Specimen: PBMCs, collected before TCRalphabeta/CD19-depleted stem cell transplant. The V call is TRBV20-1, the J call TRBJ1-5; no clear D. The CDR3 DNA follows: TGCAGTGCTAGAGATCTGGAATGGGGATACAATCAGCCCCAGCATTTT. It is translated as CSARDLEWGYNQPQHF.